This T cell receptor beta chain originates from a study of T cells after yellow fever vaccination. Germline V CDR1 and CDR2: SEHNR, FQNEAQ (reference sequence). CDR3 length: 16 amino acids. V was shortened by 5 bases and J by 0 bases, with 17 bases between the two germline ends. For this clonotype: Its antigen is undetermined.

Study results and limitations: Researchers report a weaker secondary response that nonetheless peaked faster, day 5 versus 15. Abundant clonotypes from the bulk population could have been carried over as contaminants into FACS-sorted repertoires.

TCRdb recomputed calls from the 5' RACE reads with MiXCR, one row per CDR3 protein. The table has 120,000 or so distinct CDR3 sequences, over 12% seen once. This sequence joins TRBV7-9 and TRBJ2-7, with TRBD2 as a possible D gene (6 bases). The sample in question was CD8+ T cells sorted from PBMCs, obtained 5 days after the yellow fever booster vaccination. This sequence was found in a man aged 18 to 30 who received the YFV17D yellow fever vaccine. This CDR3 reads CASSSTGLRSSYEQYF. The DNA of the CDR3 is TGTGCCAGCAGCAGTACGGGACTGAGGAGCTCCTACGAGCAGTACTTC.